These 24 T cell receptor beta chains share one sample of origin, sequenced in a study of Tregs in tolerant kidney transplant recipients. Sequencing used immunoSEQ multiplex PCR; TCRdb keeps in-frame clones, though not all of them. The sample records over 50,000 clones, more than 70% being singletons. Source material: CD4+ T cells from blood. Every receptor here comes from a human donor in good health.

The gene calls are TRBV7-9 and TRBJ2-7; D is possibly TRBD2 (6 bases). V was trimmed by 3 bases and J by 12 bases, leaving 36 bases between them. This CDR3 comprises 19 residues. Germline values: CDR1 SEHNR, CDR2 FQNEAQ (reference sequence). CDR3 loop: CASSFGGWREDRPPNLRYF. The CDR3 DNA reads TGTGCCAGCAGCTTCGGCGGGTGGAGGGAAGACCGTCCCCCGAATCTACGGTACTTC.

The V gene is TRBV7-2, the J gene TRBJ2-2; 7 positions match TRBD2. The CDR3 sequence is 15 residues long. Looked up from germline, CDR1 is SGHTA and CDR2 is FQGNSA. With 2 bases clipped from V and 0 bases from J, the junction kept 0 bases outside the gene matches. CDR3 protein: CASSLLAANTGELFF. The CDR3 DNA reads TGTGCCAGCAGCTTACTAGCGGCGAACACCGGGGAGCTGTTTTTT.

V gene TRBV29-1 combines with J gene TRBJ1-2; 8 bases map to TRBD1. Trimming at V came to 6 bases and at J to 3 bases, leaving 6 bases not matched to a gene. The CDR3 loop spans 13 amino acids. Germline-derived CDR1 and CDR2 are SQVTM and ANQGSEA. The CDR3 DNA reads TGCAGCGTCACCAGGGGGCGCGACTATGGCTACACCTTC. It codes for CSVTRGRDYGYTF.

The chain uses TRBV2 and TRBJ2-7; TRBD1 matches 9 bases. Germline lookup yields CDR1 SNHLY and CDR2 FYNNEI. The CDR3 runs 13 residues. J gave up 4 bases and V 4 bases, and 2 bases lay outside the gene matches. The CDR3 protein is CASSATGGYEQYF. As DNA, the CDR3 is TGTGCCAGCAGTGCGACAGGGGGGTACGAGCAGTACTTC.

This chain joins TRBV7-3 and TRBJ2-4; 8 positions match TRBD1. This CDR3 is 15 amino acids long. Germline assignment: CDR1 SGHTA and CDR2 FQGTGA. V lost 4 bases, J lost 6 bases, and 8 bases stayed unmatched. The chain's CDR3 is CASSSSIGQGNIQYF. Written as DNA, the CDR3 is TGTGCCAGCAGCTCATCAATCGGACAGGGAAACATTCAGTACTTC.

This chain connects TRBV19 to TRBJ1-2, with 7 bases matching TRBD1. J lost 3 bases, V lost 4 bases, and 8 bases had no gene match. This CDR3 comprises 15 residues. CDR1 is LNHDA and CDR2 is SQIVND in the germline V gene (reference sequence). CDR3 region: CASSRPGQAYYGYTF. The CDR3 region has the DNA TGTGCCAGTAGTAGACCCGGACAGGCTTACTATGGCTACACCTTC.

J is TRBJ1-1 and V is TRBV6-5; the match to TRBD1 covers 7 bases. The J segment lost 2 bases and the V segment lost 6 bases, leaving 6 bases of the junction unmatched. The CDR3 loop spans 14 amino acids. Per the germline V gene, CDR1 is MNHEY and CDR2 is SVGAGI. CDR3 coding DNA: TGTGCCAGCAGGAAAGACAGGGAAAACACTGAAGCTTTCTTT. Translated: CASRKDRENTEAFF.

The rearrangement joins TRBV4-2 to TRBJ1-2, with D maybe TRBD1 (6 bases). Germline assignment: CDR1 LGHNA and CDR2 YNFKEQ. CDR3 size: 14 residues. The V end was cut by 0 bases, the J end by 8 bases, with 13 bases between. CDR3 sequence reads: CASSQEGIRGGYTF. The CDR3, as DNA: TGTGCCAGCAGCCAAGAGGGGATTAGGGGGGGCTACACCTTC.

The chain links TRBV7-6 to TRBJ2-6, with 8 bases identical to TRBD1. The CDR3 consists of 17 residues. Germline-derived CDR1 and CDR2 are SGHVS and FNYEAQ. With 5 bases clipped from V and 4 bases from J, the junction kept 10 bases outside the gene matches. The CDR3 DNA reads as TGTGCCAGCAGCCTATTCCAGGGGGCAGAAGGGGCCAACGTCCTGACTTTC. Its translation: CASSLFQGAEGANVLTF.

The chain carries TRBV4-3 and TRBJ1-2; D is perhaps TRBD1 (5 bases). The germline V gene has CDR1 LGHNA and CDR2 YSLEER. The CDR3 runs 15 residues. V lost 0 bases, J lost 1 base, and 9 bases lay in between. The CDR3 nucleotides read TGCGCCAGCAGCCAAGAACCAGGGTTTAACTATGGCTACACCTTC. Translation: CASSQEPGFNYGYTF.

This sequence joins TRBV29-1 and TRBJ1-5; tentative D call: TRBD1 (5 bases). CDR3 length equals 11 residues. In germline, CDR1 is SQVTM, CDR2 ANQGSEA. In DNA form, the CDR3 reads TGCAGTGTCAGGGAAGGACAGCCCCAGCATTTT. Amino acids: CSVREGQPQHF.

The chain has TRBV5-6 and TRBJ2-7; 7 bases are shared with TRBD2. Per germline, CDR1 SGHDT and CDR2 YYEEEE. The CDR3 has 13 residues. V lost 1 base to trimming and J lost 5 bases; unmatched junction nucleotides: 3. CDR3 loop: CASSLSGGHEQYF. CDR3 sequence (DNA): TGTGCCAGCAGCTTGTCGGGAGGACACGAGCAGTACTTC.

This clone was detected once. The chain couples TRBV5-4 to TRBJ2-4; 8 positions agree with TRBD2. This CDR3 has 15 residues. Germline lookup yields CDR1 SGHNT and CDR2 YYREEE (reference sequence). V gave up 4 bases and J gave up 0 bases; unmatched junction bases: 3. CDR3 amino acids: CASSPGGVAKNIQYF. The CDR3 DNA follows: TGTGCCAGCAGCCCGGGGGGGGTAGCCAAAAACATTCAGTACTTC.

V gene TRBV18 combines with J gene TRBJ2-7; D is possibly TRBD1 (5 bases). CDR3 length: 13 residues. Germline CDR1 KGHSH, CDR2 LQKENI. The germline V and J ends were trimmed by 3 bases and 5 bases, with 11 bases remaining between them. This CDR3 is CASSPTKGHEQYF. Here the CDR3 DNA reads TGTGCCAGCTCACCGACGAAGGGGCACGAGCAGTACTTC.

The chain carries TRBV5-1 and TRBJ1-2; D call uncertain. V lost 4 bases, J lost 8 bases, and 21 bases lay in between. The CDR3 runs to 15 residues. Germline lookup yields CDR1 SGHRS and CDR2 YFSETQ. DNA for the CDR3: TGCGCCAGCAGCCTCAGGAGCCTCTTGATTTCCGGCTACACCTTC. This sequence encodes CASSLRSLLISGYTF.

The chain uses TRBV18 and TRBJ2-1; the D gene is possibly TRBD2 (5 bases). The germline V gene encodes CDR1 KGHSH and CDR2 LQKENI. The V end was cut by 3 bases, the J end by 10 bases, with 7 bases between. The CDR3 is 11 residues long. The CDR3 here is CASSPPGEQFF. CDR3 nucleotide sequence: TGTGCCAGCTCACCGCCGGGAGAGCAGTTCTTC.

This chain connects TRBV2 to TRBJ1-2; TRBD1 matches at 7 bases. This CDR3 is built from 14 residues. The ends lost 5 bases at V and 4 bases at J; junction bases unmatched: 7. From germline, CDR1 is SNHLY and CDR2 FYNNEI. Here the CDR3 reads CASSRTGLGYGYTF. The CDR3 DNA reads as TGTGCCAGCAGTCGGACAGGCTTGGGCTATGGCTACACCTTC.

The J gene is TRBJ1-2, the V gene TRBV4-2; D unclear. V dropped 2 bases and J dropped 8 bases, with 12 bases sitting between them. Germline assignment: CDR1 LGHNA and CDR2 YNFKEQ. The CDR3 loop spans 13 amino acids. CDR3 protein: CASSQHGSLGYTF. In nucleotides, the CDR3 is TGTGCCAGCAGCCAACACGGGAGCCTAGGCTACACCTTC.

The rearrangement links TRBV4-1 to TRBJ1-5; D call uncertain. CDR1 and CDR2 (germline): MGHRA, YSYEKL. This CDR3 comprises 16 residues. V lost 1 base to trimming and J lost 3 bases, with 13 bases between them. The CDR3 protein is CASSQGRGNFNQPQHF. Here the CDR3 DNA reads TGCGCCAGCAGCCAAGGGCGGGGAAACTTCAATCAGCCCCAGCATTTT.

The chain recombines TRBV27 with TRBJ2-2; tentative D call: TRBD2 (5 bases). The CDR3 is made up of 13 amino acids. V lost 3 bases to trimming and J lost 6 bases, with 8 bases between them. Germline V lookup: CDR1 MNHEY, CDR2 SMNVEV (reference sequence). Written as DNA, the CDR3 is TGTGCCAGCAGTTTTCTGGAGGCCGGGGAGCTGTTTTTT. Amino acids: CASSFLEAGELFF.

This clone occurred once. The gene calls are TRBV20-1 and TRBJ1-3; D is unresolved. The germline V and J ends were trimmed by 6 bases and 4 bases, with 7 bases remaining between them. The CDR3 extends over 11 amino acids. Germline V gene lookup returns CDR1 DFQATT and CDR2 SNEGSKA (reference sequence). The CDR3 bases are TGCAGTGCAGAAAGGGGAAACACCATATATTTT. Its translation is CSAERGNTIYF.

The gene calls are TRBV19 and TRBJ1-5, with D possibly TRBD1 on 5 matching bases. The CDR3 contains 16 residues. CDR1 is LNHDA, CDR2 SQIVND, per germline (reference sequence). Trimming removed 0 bases from V and 5 bases from J, with 14 bases in between. The CDR3: CASSIEHGQGYQPQHF. The DNA for the CDR3 is TGTGCCAGTAGTATAGAGCACGGGCAGGGTTATCAGCCCCAGCATTTT.

The CDR3 DNA reads TGTGCCAGCAGCTTAGATTCAAAAACTAGCGGGAGGGGGCAGTTCTTC. This encodes CASSLDSKTSGRGQFF. This chain uses TRBV7-8 with TRBJ2-1, with 13 bases fitting TRBD2. The germline V gene has CDR1 SGHVS and CDR2 FQNEAQ. Losses at the gene ends were 1 base for V and 12 bases for J; bases not matched to a gene: 9. CDR3 length: 16 residues.

The chain couples TRBV7-2 to TRBJ2-1; 10 bases map to TRBD2. The junction had 15 bases not matched to a gene; V was cut back by 5 bases and J by 5 bases. The CDR3 has 18 amino acids. The germline V gene encodes CDR1 SGHTA and CDR2 FQGNSA. The CDR3 region is CASSGQTSGRHLHNEQFF. DNA of the CDR3: TGTGCCAGCAGCGGCCAGACTAGCGGGCGCCACTTACACAATGAGCAGTTCTTC.